The 26 T cell receptor beta chains given below trace back to one sample, sequenced in a study of beta chain features in type 1 diabetes. These receptors are not linked to any known antigen. Overall study results and limits: There was a moderate but significant shortening of TCRB CDR3s in all four CD4+ subsets of Type 1 diabetes patients.

As every portion of the isolated RNA was reverse transcribed, the sequencing read expressed TCRB transcripts. Profiled with immunoSEQ multiplex PCR; TCRdb holds only in-frame clones, not every one. The sample yields hundreds of thousands of clones, more than 12% seen once. The specimen was naive CD4+ T cells from blood. The receptors shown here come from a man between 18 and 29 years old with type 1 diabetes.

V is TRBV20-1 and J is TRBJ1-2; D is ambiguous. This CDR3 contains 11 residues. Trimming took 2 bases from V and 5 from J, leaving 6 bases between them. Per germline, CDR1 DFQATT and CDR2 SNEGSKA (reference sequence). CDR3 amino acids: CSARSGYGYTF. Here the CDR3 DNA reads TGCAGTGCTAGATCCGGGTATGGCTACACCTTC.

This clone was observed a few times. The chain recombines TRBV5-1 with TRBJ2-1; possibly TRBD2 for D (5 bases). V lost 0 bases to trimming and J lost 1 base, with 11 bases between them. CDR3 size: 16 residues. From germline, CDR1 is SGHRS and CDR2 YFSETQ. The CDR3 DNA follows: TGCGCCAGCAGCTTGGTCTTAGCGTCATCCTACAATGAGCAGTTCTTC. Amino acids: CASSLVLASSYNEQFF.

This chain joins TRBV14 and TRBJ2-1; 7 bases are a match to TRBD1. CDR3 length: 15 amino acids. V shed 4 bases and J 3 bases; nucleotides not matched to a gene: 6. Germline assignment: CDR1 SGHDN and CDR2 FVKESK. The CDR3 DNA reads as TGTGCCAGCAGCCCCAGGGGGACCAGCTACAATGAGCAGTTCTTC. Amino acids: CASSPRGTSYNEQFF.

The CDR3 region has the DNA TGTGCCAGCAGCTTGAGCAGGGGAGCAGAGACCCAGTACTTC. Amino acids: CASSLSRGAETQYF. This rearrangement joins TRBV11-3 to TRBJ2-5, with D possibly matching TRBD1 (6 bases). The ends were cut back, 3 bases at V and 4 bases at J, with 12 bases in the middle. This CDR3 has 14 amino acids. Germline CDR1 reads SGHNT; CDR2 reads YENEEA.

The CDR3 DNA is TGTGCCAGCAGTTACGGGGGAGTCAGCTCCTACGAGCAGTACTTC. Translating gives CASSYGGVSSYEQYF. The rearrangement joins TRBV6-5 to TRBJ2-7; D tentatively fits TRBD1 or TRBD2 (5 bases each). Trimming pared 2 bases from V and 0 bases from J, leaving 11 bases between. The CDR3 sequence is 15 residues long. CDR1 MNHEY and CDR2 SVGAGI come from the germline V gene.

The chain has TRBV29-1 and TRBJ2-5, with 13 bases that match TRBD2. This CDR3 comprises 17 residues. The trim removed 4 bases at V and 4 bases at J, leaving 12 bases unmatched. CDR1 is SQVTM, CDR2 ANQGSEA, per germline. CDR3 coding DNA: TGCAGCGTTGGTGGATTGGGACTAGCGGGAAGGGGAGAGACCCAGTACTTC. Its translation is CSVGGLGLAGRGETQYF.

The chain carries TRBV19 and TRBJ1-5; the match to TRBD1 covers 9 bases. The CDR3 runs to 15 residues. Germline assignment: CDR1 LNHDA and CDR2 SQIVND (reference sequence). The junction had 10 bases not matched to a gene; V was cut back by 6 bases and J by 7 bases. CDR3 sequence reads: CASRAPDRGGQPQHF. DNA of the CDR3: TGTGCCAGTAGGGCACCGGACAGGGGCGGACAGCCCCAGCATTTT.

This sequence joins TRBV7-9 and TRBJ2-7, with TRBD1 matching 7 bases. From germline, CDR1 is SEHNR and CDR2 FQNEAQ (reference sequence). Trimming cost V 2 bases and J 2 bases; bases outside gene matches: 3. The length of the CDR3 is 14 residues. For the CDR3, the DNA is TGTGCCAGCAGCTTACCGGGACAGACCTACGAGCAGTACTTC. Encoded protein: CASSLPGQTYEQYF. The full variable domain, its missing parts supplied by reference TRBV7-9 and TRBJ2-7, is DTGVSQNPRHKITKRGQNVTFRCDPISEHNRLYWYRQTLGQGPEFLTYFQNEAQLEKSRLLSDRFSAERPKGSFSTLEIQRTEQGDSAMYLCASSLPGQTYEQYFGPGTRLTVT.

This chain links TRBV30 with TRBJ2-5, with 15 bases lining up with TRBD2. This CDR3 contains 15 residues. The V segment lost 2 bases and the J segment 9 bases; nucleotides outside the gene matches: 7. Germline CDR1 and CDR2: GTSNPN and SVGIG (reference sequence). The CDR3 nucleotides are TGTGCCTGGAGTATGGGACTAGCGGGGGGACCATCCCAGTACTTC. This codes for CAWSMGLAGGPSQYF.

This clone was detected a few times. V usage is TRBV14 and J usage is TRBJ2-7, with a possible D match to TRBD2 (6 bases). The CDR3 contains 12 residues. Germline CDR1 SGHDN, CDR2 FVKESK. Trimming pared 1 base from V and 7 bases from J, leaving 8 bases between. CDR3 region: CASSQVGGEQYF. In nucleotides, the CDR3 is TGTGCCAGCAGCCAAGTCGGGGGTGAGCAGTACTTC.

This clone was seen more than once but under ten times. The genes are TRBV6-5 and TRBJ2-3, with a weak D call TRBD2 (6 bases). CDR3 size: 13 residues. Germline loops: CDR1 MNHEY, CDR2 SVGAGI. V lost 8 bases to trimming and J lost 1 base, with 10 bases between them. This CDR3 reads CASWGVGTDTQYF. The CDR3 bases are TGTGCCAGCTGGGGGGTGGGCACAGATACGCAGTATTTT.

The chain has TRBV7-6 and TRBJ1-4; 8 positions agree with TRBD1. CDR3 length: 17 amino acids. V trimming: 1 base; J trimming: 8 bases; junction bases outside the gene matches: 12. The germline V gene has CDR1 SGHVS and CDR2 FNYEAQ. CDR3 loop: CASSLGWSGQAIEKLFF. CDR3 nucleotides: TGTGCCAGCAGCTTAGGATGGTCGGGACAGGCCATCGAAAAACTGTTTTTT.

This clone was seen a single time. V and J are TRBV6-5 and TRBJ2-5; D is perhaps TRBD2 (5 bases). The CDR3 has 14 residues. V dropped 5 bases and J dropped 4 bases, with 14 bases sitting between them. Germline V gene lookup returns CDR1 MNHEY and CDR2 SVGAGI. CDR3 DNA: TGTGCCAGCAGTGAAGGCGGGTTGGCAGAGACCCAGTACTTC. It is translated as CASSEGGLAETQYF.

The chain recombines TRBV7-2 with TRBJ2-1; D not certain. The CDR3 is 13 residues long. Germline V lookup: CDR1 SGHTA, CDR2 FQGNSA. Trimming left V 0 bases short and J 9 bases short, with 9 bases between. The CDR3 is CASSLASIGEQFF. The CDR3 DNA is TGTGCCAGCAGCTTAGCGAGTATTGGTGAGCAGTTCTTC.

The chain combines TRBV7-3 with TRBJ1-2; the match to TRBD1 covers 7 bases. Looked up from germline, CDR1 is SGHTA and CDR2 is FQGTGA. The CDR3 has 13 residues. V shed 5 bases, J shed 7 bases, and the junction held 7 bases outside the gene matches. The CDR3 spells CASSLTGEAGYTF. CDR3 coding DNA: TGTGCCAGCAGCCTTACAGGGGAGGCTGGCTACACCTTC.

This chain uses TRBV9 with TRBJ1-5, with D perhaps matching TRBD1 (6 bases). The CDR3 length is 16 residues. The V and J ends lost 6 bases and 2 bases respectively, with 18 bases between them. CDR1 SGDLS and CDR2 YYNGEE come from the germline V gene. For the CDR3, the DNA is TGTGCCAGCACATCCGATCGGTACAGGGGCAATCAGCCCCAGCATTTT. This gives the protein CASTSDRYRGNQPQHF.

This clone has just a few counts. J is TRBJ1-4 and V is TRBV29-1; D ambiguous. CDR1 SQVTM and CDR2 ANQGSEA come from the germline V gene. The CDR3 has 14 amino acids. V lost 3 bases to trimming and J lost 7 bases, with 15 bases between them. The CDR3 nucleotides are TGCAGCGTTGACTTAGGAGGGAGGAGTGAAAAACTGTTTTTT. As protein: CSVDLGGRSEKLFF.

The V gene is TRBV6-1, the J gene TRBJ2-5, with D unclear. Germline-derived CDR1 and CDR2 are MNHNS and SASEGT. V lost 4 bases and J 0 bases, leaving 6 bases between the germline ends. CDR3 length: 13 amino acids. This chain's CDR3 is CASSGVYQETQYF. The CDR3 DNA sequence: TGTGCCAGCAGTGGGGTTTACCAAGAGACCCAGTACTTC.

On this clone itself: The sample holds other DNA sequences that translate to the same CDR3. The rearrangement joins TRBV9 to TRBJ2-7; TRBD1 is a possible D gene (6 bases). The germline gives CDR1 SGDLS, CDR2 YYNGEE. V lost 0 bases and J lost 6, with 7 bases in between. This CDR3 has 12 amino acids. CDR3 sequence: CASSVVGGEQYF. The CDR3 DNA is TGTGCCAGCAGCGTAGTAGGGGGCGAGCAGTACTTC.

This sequence joins TRBV14 and TRBJ1-2; 8 nucleotides line up with TRBD1. With V trimmed by 1 base and J by 4 bases, 5 bases remained unmatched. The CDR3 is made up of 15 amino acids. Germline V gene sequence: CDR1 SGHDN, CDR2 FVKESK. CDR3 sequence: CASSQAAGTGYGYTF. CDR3 DNA: TGTGCCAGCAGCCAAGCCGCCGGGACAGGCTATGGCTACACCTTC.

This clone turned up a few times. The chain joins TRBV30 to TRBJ2-7, with D tentatively TRBD2 (6 bases). The germline V gene encodes CDR1 GTSNPN and CDR2 SVGIG (reference sequence). The V end was cut by 2 bases, the J end by 0 bases, with 11 bases between. The CDR3 is made up of 14 amino acids. The CDR3 loop is CAWSRDGSSYEQYF. The CDR3 DNA sequence: TGTGCCTGGAGTAGGGACGGGAGCTCCTACGAGCAGTACTTC.

This clone was counted a few times. The CDR3 coding sequence is TGCGCCAGCAGCTTGAGGGGAGACGGGGAGCTGTTTTTT. Protein: CASSLRGDGELFF. This chain links TRBV5-1 with TRBJ2-2; D tentatively fits TRBD1 or TRBD2 (5 bases each). The CDR3 contains 13 residues. Germline CDR1 reads SGHRS; CDR2 reads YFSETQ. Trimming shortened V by 1 base and J by 7 bases, and 8 bases separated the two germline ends.

The chain couples TRBV7-9 to TRBJ2-1; D remains ambiguous. The V gene's germline CDR1 is SEHNR and CDR2 FQNEAQ (reference sequence). V was trimmed by 5 bases and J by 7 bases, leaving 12 bases between them. This CDR3 comprises 13 residues. CDR3 DNA: TGTGCCAGCAGCCAAGTGACGGAGAATGAGCAGTTCTTC. Protein sequence: CASSQVTENEQFF.

This clone was found a few times. V and J are TRBV10-3 and TRBJ1-2; tentatively, D is TRBD1 (5 bases). The V end was cut by 10 bases, the J end by 0 bases, with 12 bases between. CDR1 and CDR2 from the germline V gene are ENHRY and SYGVKD. The CDR3 extends over 13 amino acids. The CDR3 DNA reads as TGTGCCACAAGGGACGCTTCTAACTATGGCTACACCTTC. Amino acid sequence: CATRDASNYGYTF.

The chain employs TRBV27 and TRBJ2-2; no firm D call. CDR1 is MNHEY, CDR2 SMNVEV, per germline (reference sequence). This CDR3 has 16 residues. V was shortened by 0 bases and J by 1 base, with 9 bases between the two germline ends. The CDR3 nucleotides read TGTGCCAGCAGTTTATCGATTACGGTGAACACCGGGGAGCTGTTTTTT. This sequence encodes CASSLSITVNTGELFF.

This chain joins TRBV4-3 and TRBJ2-7, with 8 nucleotides matching TRBD1. The CDR3 spans 16 residues. CDR1 LGHNA and CDR2 YSLEER come from the germline V gene. Trimming took 0 bases from V and 2 from J; bases not matched to a gene: 6. CDR3 residues: CASSQDSRQGTYEQYF. DNA for the CDR3: TGCGCCAGCAGCCAAGATAGCCGACAGGGGACCTACGAGCAGTACTTC.